The T cell receptor (beta chain) described here comes from a study of cytomegalovirus exposure and HLA in healthy donors. Study outcomes and limitations: Beyond CMV serostatus, there was no information to go on about immune exposure. Most of the TCR beta V segments (in an earlier analysis) were productive either about 87% or about 30% of the time. Most subjects' HLA-A and HLA-B alleles were reportedly predicted from TCR beta sequences. A classifier reportedly called cytomegalovirus status with high sensitivity and specificity.

PCR involved 60 Vbeta and 13 Jbeta primers. Clones were read by immunoSEQ multiplex PCR, and TCRdb kept only the in-frame ones, dropping some. The table includes 130,000 or so clones, 70% to 80% detected once. A note on this clone: Its cognate antigen is unknown.

The sample comprised PBMCs. This receptor was identified in a woman between 50 and 59 years old in good health and CMV-seropositive.

This chain's CDR3 is CASSVGQNYGYTF. CDR3 in DNA: TGTGCCAGCAGCGTGGGACAGAACTATGGCTACACCTTC. The chain is built from TRBV5-6 and TRBJ1-2; 7 bases are shared with TRBD1. Germline values: CDR1 SGHDT, CDR2 YYEEEE. The V and J ends lost 4 bases and 2 bases, in that order; junction bases with no gene match: 2. The CDR3 totals 13 residues.